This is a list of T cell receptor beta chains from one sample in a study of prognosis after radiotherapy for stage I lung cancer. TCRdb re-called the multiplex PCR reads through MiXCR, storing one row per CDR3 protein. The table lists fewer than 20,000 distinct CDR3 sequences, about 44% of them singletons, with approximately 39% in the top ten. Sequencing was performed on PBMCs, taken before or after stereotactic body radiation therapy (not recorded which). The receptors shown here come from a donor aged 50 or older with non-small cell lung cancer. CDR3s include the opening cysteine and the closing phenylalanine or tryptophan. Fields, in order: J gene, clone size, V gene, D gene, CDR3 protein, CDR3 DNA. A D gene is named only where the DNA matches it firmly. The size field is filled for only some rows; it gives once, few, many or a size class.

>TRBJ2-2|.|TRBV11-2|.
CASSLVWGVNTGELFF
TGTGCCAGCAGCTTAGTGTGGGGGGTGAACACCGGGGAGCTGTTTTTT
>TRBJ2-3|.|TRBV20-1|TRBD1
CSAGTGGIFDTQYF
TGCAGTGCCGGGACAGGGGGCATCTTTGATACGCAGTATTTT
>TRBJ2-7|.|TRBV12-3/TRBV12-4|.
CASSLGQGQSYEQYF
TGTGCCAGCAGTTTGGGTCAGGGACAAAGTTACGAGCAGTACTTC
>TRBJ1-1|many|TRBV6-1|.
CASSRQVLVNTEAFF
TGTGCCAGCAGTCGACAGGTCCTGGTGAACACTGAAGCTTTCTTT
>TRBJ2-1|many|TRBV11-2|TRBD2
CASSLASGGNYEQFF
TGTGCCAGCAGCTTAGCTTCGGGGGGGAACTATGAGCAGTTCTTC
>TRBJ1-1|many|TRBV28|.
CASSLTPRNTEAFF
TGTGCCAGCAGCCTTACTCCAAGGAACACTGAAGCTTTCTTT
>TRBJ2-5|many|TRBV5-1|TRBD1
CASGTGTGEETQYF
TGCGCCAGCGGAACCGGGACAGGGGAAGAGACCCAGTACTTC
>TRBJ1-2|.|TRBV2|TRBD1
CATNAGSGDRVGYTF
TGTGCCACAAACGCTGGATCCGGCGACAGGGTGGGCTACACCTTC
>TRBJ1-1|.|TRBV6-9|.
CASSYSGMGAALVAFF
TGTGCCAGCAGTTACAGTGGCATGGGAGCCGCCCTTGTAGCTTTCTTT
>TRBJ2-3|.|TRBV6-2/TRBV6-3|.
CASSRTYNTDTQYF
TGTGCTAGCAGTAGGACATACAACACAGATACGCAGTATTTT
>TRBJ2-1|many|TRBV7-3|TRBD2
CASSLGSGAAGQFF
TGTGCCAGCAGCTTAGGGAGCGGGGCAGCGGGGCAGTTCTTC
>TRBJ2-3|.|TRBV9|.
CASSTGVQGDTQYF
TGTGCCAGCAGCACGGGGGTCCAAGGAGATACGCAGTATTTT
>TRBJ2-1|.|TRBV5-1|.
CASSLAQVACNEQFF
TGCGCCAGCAGCTTGGCTCAGGTGGCGTGTAATGAGCAGTTCTTC
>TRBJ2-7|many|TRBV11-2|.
CASSLGGGQVPYEQYF
TGTGCCAGCAGCTTAGGTGGGGGGCAGGTCCCCTACGAGCAGTACTTC
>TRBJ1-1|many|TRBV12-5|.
CASAQDWGTEAFF
TGTGCTAGTGCCCAGGACTGGGGCACTGAAGCTTTCTTT
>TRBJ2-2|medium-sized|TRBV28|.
CASSLYSGNTGELFF
TGTGCCAGCAGTTTATATAGCGGGAACACCGGGGAGCTGTTTTTT
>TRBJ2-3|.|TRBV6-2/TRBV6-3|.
CASSPGDRGSYTQYF
TGTGCCAGCAGCCCAGGGGATCGAGGCTCATATACGCAGTATTTT
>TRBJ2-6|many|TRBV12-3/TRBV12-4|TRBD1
CASKPQGAGANVLTF
TGTGCCAGCAAACCACAGGGGGCTGGGGCCAACGTCCTGACTTTC
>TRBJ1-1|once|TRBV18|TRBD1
CASSPPGQGVIGEAFF
TGTGCCAGCTCACCACCGGGACAGGGGGTTATTGGTGAAGCTTTCTTT
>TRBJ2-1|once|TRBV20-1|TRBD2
CSARTSGRLGVEQFF
TGCAGTGCTCGGACTAGCGGGAGGCTCGGCGTTGAGCAGTTCTTC
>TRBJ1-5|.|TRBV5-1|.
CASSFDGARDKTQHF
TGCGCCAGCAGCTTCGATGGGGCGCGGGATAAGACCCAGCATTTT
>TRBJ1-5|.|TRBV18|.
CASSPSGNNQPQHF
TGTGCCAGCTCACCATCAGGGAACAATCAGCCCCAGCATTTT
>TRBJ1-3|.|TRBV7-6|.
CASSLVPGNTIYF
TGTGCCAGCAGCTTAGTTCCCGGAAACACCATATATTTT
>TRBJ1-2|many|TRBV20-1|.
CSARRGSSNYGYTF
TGCAGTGCTAGGAGGGGGTCGTCTAACTATGGCTACACCTTC
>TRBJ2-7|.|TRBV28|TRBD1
CASRKGQALDYEQYF
TGTGCCAGCAGAAAAGGACAGGCCCTGGACTACGAGCAGTACTTC
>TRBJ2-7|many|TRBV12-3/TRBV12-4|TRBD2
CASSFGAKRGAYEQYF
TGTGCCAGCAGTTTCGGGGCAAAGCGGGGGGCCTACGAGCAGTACTTC
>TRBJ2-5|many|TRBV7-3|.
CASSLNQGSGTQYF
TGTGCCAGCAGCTTAAATCAGGGTTCGGGGACCCAGTACTTC
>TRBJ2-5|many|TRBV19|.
CASSPTDAYQETQYF
TGTGCCAGTAGCCCCACGGATGCTTACCAAGAGACCCAGTACTTC